This TCR beta chain stems from a study of blood T cell repertoires in COVID-19. In the study overall: Recovery meant two consecutive negative NP/OP PCR tests, professional clearance, or resolved symptoms. PBMCs, B-cell-depleted T cells, or T cells provided the cDNA or gDNA that made up the material.

In germline, CDR1 is LGHNT, CDR2 FRNRAP. V gave up 1 base and J gave up 6 bases; unmatched junction bases: 5. CDR3 length equals 16 residues. The authors' processing: Counts of nucleated cells, estimated from reference gene primer amplification, were obtained. The data were produced by immunoSEQ multiplex PCR, yet TCRdb's version contains in-frame clones alone and is incomplete. V, J and clone size derive from that table, while D and trimming were established from the DNA sequence. The sample includes approximately 250,000 clones, 88% seen only once; the top ten take 2% to 2.5%. Living in 24 US areas, the participants were between about 18 and 100 years of age.

Sequencing was performed on PBMCs or T cells enriched from blood (not recorded which). This clonotype was sampled from a woman in her fifties or sixties in a cohort exposed to, infected with or recovered from COVID-19 (not recorded which). The gene calls are TRBV12-5 and TRBJ2-1; 11 bases align to TRBD2. The CDR3 DNA follows: TGTGCTAGTGGTTTGGGGGGCCTAGCGGGAGGCAATGAGCAGTTCTTC. Amino acids: CASGLGGLAGGNEQFF.